This TCR beta chain originates from a study of response to subunit inactivated influenza vaccine. Remarks on this clonotype: The antigen remains undetermined.

This CDR3 is built from 16 residues. V gave up 5 bases and J gave up 5 bases; unmatched junction bases: 11. General study points: It was suggested by the authors that few new T cells are recruited by each seasonal influenza vaccination.

Each CDR3 protein is one row after TCRdb ran MiXCR on the RT-PCR reads. The table lists some 800,000 distinct CDR3 sequences, 21% of them singletons. This TCR was sampled from a man in his fifties or sixties who received an inactivated influenza vaccine. The sample here was PBMCs from blood, taken approximately 5 days after vaccination. The chain carries TRBV12-3 or TRBV12-4 and TRBJ2-3; TRBD2 matches 9 bases. CDR3 DNA: TGTGCCAGCAGTCAATGGGCGGGGGGGCCGAAAGATACGCAGTATTTT. It yields the protein CASSQWAGGPKDTQYF.